This T cell receptor beta chain was obtained from a study of response to subunit inactivated influenza vaccine. Study-level findings and limits: That few new T cells are recruited by each seasonal influenza vaccination was the authors' suggestion.

To note about this clonotype: Its specificity is unknown.

TCRdb processed the RT-PCR reads anew with MiXCR; each CDR3 protein has one entry. The sample holds about 240,000 distinct CDR3 sequences, 10% to 15% seen once. V shed 0 bases, J shed 3 bases, and the junction held 12 bases outside the gene matches. The CDR3 covers 18 residues. Per germline, CDR1 LGHNA and CDR2 YNFKEQ. Sequencing was performed on non-naive T cells sorted from PBMCs, taken 14 to 15 days before vaccination. The rearrangement links TRBV4-2 to TRBJ2-5; TRBD2 matches 8 bases. The sequence was collected from a middle-aged man who received an inactivated influenza vaccine. The CDR3 DNA is TGTGCCAGCAGCCAAGATCCTACGGGTCCGGGGGGGAAAGAGACCCAGTACTTC. As protein: CASSQDPTGPGGKETQYF.